The TCR beta chain described here comes from a study of shared clonotypes between healthy human individuals. Whole-study results and caveats: A reduction in generation probabilities was seen for non-shared clonotypes relative to those shared by all four donors. Clonotype sharing among donors likely depends on sequencing depth.

As for this clone: Its antigen is as yet unknown.

Memory CD4+ cells were the fraction left after CD45RA+ naive selection. CDR1 and CDR2 from the germline V gene are SNHLY and FYNNEI. The CDR3 contains 15 residues. V lost 2 bases and J 0 bases, leaving 10 bases between the germline ends. At deep level, the assay was performed. Method: immunoSEQ multiplex PCR; TCRdb's copy keeps in-frame clones and lacks some. Among a few million clones listed, around nine tenths were seen once. Material for sequencing was naive CD4+ T cells sorted from blood. The sample's subset: CD45RA+ positively selected. The chain joins TRBV2 to TRBJ1-1, with D tentatively TRBD1 (6 bases). This TCR came from a man aged 18-30 years in good health. DNA for the CDR3: TGTGCCAGCAGTGAATCCCAGGGGATGAACACTGAAGCTTTCTTT. Its translation: CASSESQGMNTEAFF.